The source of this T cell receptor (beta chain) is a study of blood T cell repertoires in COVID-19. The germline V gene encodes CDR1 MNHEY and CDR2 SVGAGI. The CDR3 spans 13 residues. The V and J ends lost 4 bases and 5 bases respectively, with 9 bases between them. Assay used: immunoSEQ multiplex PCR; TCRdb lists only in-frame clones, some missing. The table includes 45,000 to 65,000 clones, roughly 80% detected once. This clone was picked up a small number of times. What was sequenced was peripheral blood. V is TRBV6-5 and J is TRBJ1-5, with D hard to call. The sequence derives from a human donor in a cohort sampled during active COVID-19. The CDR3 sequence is CASSSDLYQPQHF. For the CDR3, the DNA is TGTGCCAGCAGTTCGGACTTATATCAGCCCCAGCATTTT.